This T cell receptor beta chain was found in a study of cytomegalovirus exposure and HLA in healthy donors (TCRdb year 2017). Describing the broader study: An earlier analysis of approximately 640 of the donors reported more than 250 Gb of sequence data and 100 million to 140 million unique TCR beta sequences from 190 million or so T cells. About 300 gigabases of sequencing data and about 92 million unique TCR sequences made up an early release that covered over 550 HLA-typed donors. Of the roughly 390 genotyped donors, over 65% fell in the genetic ancestry cluster associated with self-reported Caucasian donors. The study aimed to test whether cataloging public T cell receptors could reveal signatures of past pathogen exposure. The study profiled the T cell repertoires of 500 to 800 subjects by immunosequencing and related them to cytomegalovirus serostatus. In addition to the first cohort of approximately 650 subjects, a separate validation cohort of approximately 130 different subjects was used. High-throughput TCR immunosequencing, statistical association of individual TCRs with disease status, and machine learning were combined to predict cytomegalovirus infection status. To study patterns of TCR occurrence, a later analysis re-analyzed previously published TCR beta repertoires from several hundred donors and added high-resolution HLA genotyping. In the later analysis, no new phenotypic data were used to find candidate immune exposures; instead, reliance was placed on TCR beta sequences and their occurrence across donors. To decide whether each TCR beta V gene segment behaved as functional or pseudogenic, an earlier analysis of fewer than 750 of the donors relied on high-throughput TCR beta sequencing. Donor age, sex, ethnicity and CMV serostatus were collected together with the repertoire data. A later genetic analysis used genome-wide SNP genotypes for about 60% of the roughly 700 donors, treating that subset as a discovery cohort. Every repertoire in the discovery cohort had been generated on one and the same sequencing platform. HLA typing covered class I and class II loci at four-digit resolution. The number of typed donors differed by locus: about 629-640 for A, B, C, DRB1 and DQB1; some 500 for DQA1; approximately 610 for DPA1; and about 450 for DPB1. Four to six DR-DQ haplotypes were handled as single units for association and clustering, since linkage in the cohort was strong. Among over 350 genotyped donors of the cohort, an average of about 240,000 unique TCR beta nucleotide sequences were sequenced per donor, 15% to 20% of them non-productive. The full study reports these points: Correlated functional status among segregating V segments might reflect linkage disequilibrium, but an unknown experimental factor could not be ruled out. Across donors, most TCR sequences were observed very rarely, whereas some public TCRs were present in many individuals. In an earlier analysis of several hundred of the donors, most TCR beta V segments were observed in productive rearrangements about 87% or about 30% of the time, broadly matching IMGT annotations. V-gene and J-gene trimming of TCR beta chains was associated with a missense DCLRE1C variant in a later genetic analysis, and the association was replicated in an independent cohort. In a later analysis, TCR association rates were found to vary across HLA loci, with the most associated TCRs seen for DRB1 alleles and the fewest for HLA-C alleles. A later genetic analysis reported fewer N-insertions in productive TCRs among donors in an Asian-associated ancestry cluster than the roughly 670-donor mean. In vitro tests confirmed that a few of the cytomegalovirus-associated TCR beta chains recognize cytomegalovirus antigens. When HLA alleles, especially DR and DQ, strongly co-occurred, TCR associations were difficult to assign to individual alleles. The sequencing pipeline was judged likely to have produced a cluster of highly shared sequence variants as a technical artifact. Sequencing depth was assumed to be roughly uniform across donors in the presence/absence analyses, though that assumption may not hold. The study listed 150 to 200 TCR beta chains as associated with cytomegalovirus. A further reported finding was that TCR beta sequences accurately predicted the HLA-A and HLA-B alleles for most subjects in the first cohort. The only immune exposure information available for the cohort was CMV serostatus. A later analysis found that HLA-associated TCR beta chains were more clonally expanded and had lower generation probabilities than equally common non-associated chains. A later analysis reported that several top co-occurrence clusters appeared linked to parvovirus B19, influenza, CMV and Epstein-Barr virus. Some IMGT-functional V segments, including TRBV6-2 and TRBV6-3, could not be distinguished by the 87-base-pair reads and were therefore excluded. Because counts were too low, about 18 rarely observed V segments, including chromosome 9 orphons, were left out of the earlier analysis of a few hundred of the donors. Most CMV-associated TCR beta chains appeared to be HLA-restricted in a later analysis, and the HLA associations seemed to be driven largely by CMV exposure. The classifier was reported to diagnose cytomegalovirus status with high specificity and sensitivity in both the original cohort and the validation cohort. HLA typing was unavailable for some donors at each locus, so association tests used only the typed subset. This cohort had only TCR beta chains sequenced, and the lack of alpha or paired-chain data limited which features could be detected. The authors suggested that the approach could potentially be extended to other disease states and immunological phenotypes. In a later analysis, more than 15,000 TCR beta sequences were associated with specific HLA alleles at a false discovery rate of 0.05.

The CDR1 and CDR2 encoded by the germline V gene (reference sequence) are SGHAT and FQDESV. The CDR3, cysteine through phenylalanine, is 14 amino acids long. Solely the CDR3 DNA is kept, with 42 bases framed from the first base. Relative to germline, V is 1 base shorter and J is 7 bases shorter, with 13 bases between their ends. Library method: the immunoSEQ multiplex PCR assay. The multiplex PCR relied on a mix of 60 forward primers for TCR Vbeta segments and 13 reverse primers for TCR Jbeta segments. Amplification of the CDR3 region of rearranged TCR beta genes was performed with a multiplex PCR assay on genomic DNA. Amplified TCR beta libraries were sequenced as 87-base-pair reads on the Illumina HiSeq System. The study's own analysis went as follows. Across the 700 or so repertoires, a later analysis counted 78 million or so unique TCR beta chains, about 10 million of which were shared by at least two donors. To remove PCR and sequencing errors, raw reads were error-corrected and collapsed into unique sequences using a nearest-neighbor algorithm that merged closely related sequences. CDR3 sequences were aligned to IMGT reference sequences to assign V, D and J gene segments. For a sequence to be retained, at least a six-nucleotide match to both a V gene segment and a J gene segment was required. A rearrangement counted as productive if the CDR3 had no stop codons and remained in frame with V and J, and every other rearrangement counted as non-productive. Following IMGT convention, CDR3 was defined as the stretch from the second conserved V-encoded cysteine to the conserved J-encoded phenylalanine. In an earlier analysis of around 540 of the donors, sequences lacking an unambiguous match to a single V gene segment were excluded. An earlier analysis of 587 of the donors classified V segments as functional when productive rearrangements were above 56.7% and as segregating when the standard deviation between donors was above 5%. A statistical classification framework was built to diagnose cytomegalovirus status from the catalog of TCR beta chain sequences. In a later analysis, V and J genes were assigned by comparing TCR nucleotide sequences against IMGT/GENE-DB human TR gene sequences. A later analysis assigned CDR3 sequences and most-parsimonious VDJ recombination scenarios with the TCRdist pipeline. In a later analysis, every TCR beta chain was defined by the combination of its CDR3 amino acid sequence and its V-gene family, and reads without a unique V-gene family were dropped. As a way to deal with suspected cross-contamination and a sequencing artifact, a later analysis dropped under 600 nucleotide sequences that were highly shared and had low generation probability. In a later analysis, a clonal expansion index was calculated for each public chain from normalized within-repertoire ranks of inferred template counts. Generation probabilities in a later analysis came from a VDJ recombination model fitted to out-of-frame rearrangements, and those results were checked against IGoR. Hypergeometric tests were used in a later analysis to score TCR-TCR, TCR-HLA and TCR-CMV co-occurrence, with a repertoire-size bias correction applied to the TCR pairs. A later analysis estimated false discovery rates by permuting HLA or CMV assignments 20 times. In a later analysis, co-occurring TCRs were grouped using DBSCAN, with TCRdist sequence similarity added in when clustering inside HLA-allele-positive subsets. Repertoires with fewer than 30,000 or more than 120,000 public chains were left out of co-occurrence clustering, as were five repertoires with anomalous nucleotide sharing. This is the immuneACCESS table as TCRdb keeps it, with only in-frame sequences that have V and J called. A part of the clones is gone; compared with another copy, unresolved V genes explain less than half, and the rest is unexplained. V and J calls and clone size come straight from that table; D and trimming were deduced from the DNA. The sample data list over 110,000 clones, and 75% to 85% of these were observed just once. The ten largest clones add up to about 2.4% of the sample.

This clone was recorded a few times. What this receptor recognizes is not known. The sample holds no much larger clone one base away, and base qualities are not on file. The cohort was made up of around 720 healthy bone marrow donors. At the time of sampling, every cohort member was nominally healthy, though immune exposures that went unrecorded were likely present. The donor was CMV seropositive and was included in the group of approximately 300 seropositive cohort members. A peripheral blood sample was provided by each donor, and peripheral blood mononuclear cells were used for TCR beta sequencing. The Qiagen DNeasy Blood Extraction Kit was used to extract genomic DNA from the blood cell samples.

Recombination connected TRBV11-1 to TRBJ1-1; a tentative D match to TRBD1 spans 6 bases. Sequenced input: PBMCs. The sequence was collected from a woman under 30 in good health and CMV-seropositive. CDR3 sequence: CASSLDVTGIEAFF. At the DNA level, the sequence is TGTGCCAGCAGCTTAGACGTTACAGGGATTGAAGCTTTCTTT.